This T cell receptor (beta chain) was retrieved from a study of shared clonotypes between healthy human individuals. Study in general: Each donor contributed plates that comprised three CD4 naive, three CD4 memory, two CD8 naive and one CD8 memory.

CDR3 length: 13 residues. With 8 bases removed from V and 4 bases from J, the gap between germline ends came to 14 bases. Per the germline V gene, CDR1 is SEHNR and CDR2 is FQNEAQ (reference sequence). Some clones are missing from TCRdb's copy, which holds only in-frame ones; the method was immunoSEQ multiplex PCR. Among 2,500,000 or so clones listed, more than 90% were seen once. The TCR sequence derives from a man younger than 30 in good health. What was sequenced was naive CD4+ T cells sorted from blood. Subset reported: CD45RA+ positively selected. The chain carries TRBV7-9 and TRBJ1-1; TRBD1 might be the D (6 bases). CDR3: CASSGGGGTEAFF. CDR3 coding DNA: TGTGCCAGCTCTGGAGGGGGGGGCACTGAAGCTTTCTTT. Looking up the rest from reference TRBV7-9 and TRBJ1-1 gives the full variable domain: DTGVSQNPRHKITKRGQNVTFRCDPISEHNRLYWYRQTLGQGPEFLTYFQNEAQLEKSRLLSDRFSAERPKGSFSTLEIQRTEQGDSAMYLCASSGGGGTEAFFGQGTRLTVV.